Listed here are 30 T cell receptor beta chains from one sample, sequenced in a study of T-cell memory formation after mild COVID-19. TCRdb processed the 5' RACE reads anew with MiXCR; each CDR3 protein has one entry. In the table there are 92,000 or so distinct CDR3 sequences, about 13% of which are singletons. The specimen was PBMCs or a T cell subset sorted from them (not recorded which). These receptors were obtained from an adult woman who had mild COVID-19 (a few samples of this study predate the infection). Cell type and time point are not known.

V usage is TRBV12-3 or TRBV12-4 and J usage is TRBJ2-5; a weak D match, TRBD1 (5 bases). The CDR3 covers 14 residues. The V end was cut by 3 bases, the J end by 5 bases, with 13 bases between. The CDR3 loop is CASSFQGFGETQYF. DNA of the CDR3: TGTGCCAGCAGTTTTCAGGGTTTTGGGGAGACCCAGTACTTC.

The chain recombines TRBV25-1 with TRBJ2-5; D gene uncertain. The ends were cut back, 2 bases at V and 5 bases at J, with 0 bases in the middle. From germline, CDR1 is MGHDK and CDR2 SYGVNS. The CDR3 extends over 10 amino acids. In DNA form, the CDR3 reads TGTGCCAGCAGTGAAGAGACCCAGTACTTC. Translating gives CASSEETQYF.

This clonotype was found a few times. CDR3 residues: CSVVDSLFSGNTIYF. CDR3 sequence (DNA): TGCAGCGTCGTGGACAGCTTATTCTCTGGAAACACCATATATTTT. V and J are TRBV29-1 and TRBJ1-3; the D gene is possibly TRBD1 (6 bases). The CDR3 is 15 amino acids. Looked up from germline, CDR1 is SQVTM and CDR2 is ANQGSEA. V was clipped by 6 bases and J by 0 bases, with 15 bases between them.

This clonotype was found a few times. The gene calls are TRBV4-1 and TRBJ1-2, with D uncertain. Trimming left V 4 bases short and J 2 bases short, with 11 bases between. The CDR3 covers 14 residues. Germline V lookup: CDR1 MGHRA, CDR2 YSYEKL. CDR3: CASSPDRENYGYTF. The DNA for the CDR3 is TGCGCCAGCAGCCCCGATAGGGAGAACTATGGCTACACCTTC.

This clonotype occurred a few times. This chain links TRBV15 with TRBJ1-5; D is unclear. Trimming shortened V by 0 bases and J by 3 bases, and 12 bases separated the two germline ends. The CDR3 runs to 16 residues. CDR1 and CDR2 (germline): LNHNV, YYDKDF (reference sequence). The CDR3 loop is CATSRDGVGNNQPQHF. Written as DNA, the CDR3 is TGTGCCACCAGCAGAGATGGGGTCGGGAACAATCAGCCCCAGCATTTT.

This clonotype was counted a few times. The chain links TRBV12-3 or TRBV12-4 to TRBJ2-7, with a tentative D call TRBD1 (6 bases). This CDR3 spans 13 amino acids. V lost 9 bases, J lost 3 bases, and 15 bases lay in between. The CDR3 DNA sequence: TGTGCCAGTAACCAGGGGATTGGCTACGAGCAGTACTTC. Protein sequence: CASNQGIGYEQYF.

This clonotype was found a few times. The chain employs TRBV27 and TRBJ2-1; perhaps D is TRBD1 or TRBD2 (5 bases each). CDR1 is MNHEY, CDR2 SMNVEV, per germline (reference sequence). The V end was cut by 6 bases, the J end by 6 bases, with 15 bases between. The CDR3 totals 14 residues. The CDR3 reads CASSNTPGSNEQFF. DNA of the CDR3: TGTGCCAGCAGCAACACCCCAGGGAGCAATGAGCAGTTCTTC.

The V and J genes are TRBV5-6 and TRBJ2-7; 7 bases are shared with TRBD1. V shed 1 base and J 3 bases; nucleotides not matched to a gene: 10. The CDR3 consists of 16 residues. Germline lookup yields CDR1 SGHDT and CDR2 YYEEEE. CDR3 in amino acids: CASSLTTGTAFYEQYF. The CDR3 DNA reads TGTGCCAGCAGCTTGACGACCGGGACAGCTTTCTACGAGCAGTACTTC.

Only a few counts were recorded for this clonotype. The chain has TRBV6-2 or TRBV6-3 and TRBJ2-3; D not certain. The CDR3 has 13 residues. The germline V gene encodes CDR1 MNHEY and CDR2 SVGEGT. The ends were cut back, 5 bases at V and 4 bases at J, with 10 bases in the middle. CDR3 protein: CASSPESSDTQYF. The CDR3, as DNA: TGTGCCAGCAGTCCCGAATCTTCAGATACGCAGTATTTT.

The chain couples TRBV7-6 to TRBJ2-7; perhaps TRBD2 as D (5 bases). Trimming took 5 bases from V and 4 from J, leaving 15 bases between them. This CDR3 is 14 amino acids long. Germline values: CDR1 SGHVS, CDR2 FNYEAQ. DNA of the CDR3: TGTGCCAGCAGCCCTGCCGGGAAAACTTACGAGCAGTACTTC. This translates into CASSPAGKTYEQYF.

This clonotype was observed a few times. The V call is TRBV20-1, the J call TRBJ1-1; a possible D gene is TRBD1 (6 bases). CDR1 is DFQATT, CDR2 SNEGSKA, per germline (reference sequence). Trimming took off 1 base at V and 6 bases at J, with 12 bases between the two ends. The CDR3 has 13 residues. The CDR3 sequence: CSARVGGFSEAFF. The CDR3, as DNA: TGCAGTGCTAGAGTCGGGGGCTTCTCTGAAGCTTTCTTT.

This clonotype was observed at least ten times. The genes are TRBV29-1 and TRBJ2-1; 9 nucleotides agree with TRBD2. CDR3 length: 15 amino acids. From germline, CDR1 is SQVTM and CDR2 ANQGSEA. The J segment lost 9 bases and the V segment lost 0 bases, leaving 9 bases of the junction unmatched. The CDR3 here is CSVEDPAGGPREQFF. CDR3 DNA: TGCAGCGTTGAAGATCCCGCGGGAGGGCCCCGTGAGCAGTTCTTC.

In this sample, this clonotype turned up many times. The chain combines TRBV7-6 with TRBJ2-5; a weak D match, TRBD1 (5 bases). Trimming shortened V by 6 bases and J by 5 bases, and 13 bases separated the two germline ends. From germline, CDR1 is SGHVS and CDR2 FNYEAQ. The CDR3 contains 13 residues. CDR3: CASRPQGPETQYF. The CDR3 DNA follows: TGTGCCAGCAGACCCCAGGGCCCGGAGACCCAGTACTTC.

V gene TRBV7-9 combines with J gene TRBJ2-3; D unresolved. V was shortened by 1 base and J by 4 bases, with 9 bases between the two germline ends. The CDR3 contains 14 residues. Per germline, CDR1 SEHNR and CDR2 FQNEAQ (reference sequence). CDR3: CASSLEGWADTQYF. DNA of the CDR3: TGTGCCAGCAGCTTAGAAGGGTGGGCAGATACGCAGTATTTT.

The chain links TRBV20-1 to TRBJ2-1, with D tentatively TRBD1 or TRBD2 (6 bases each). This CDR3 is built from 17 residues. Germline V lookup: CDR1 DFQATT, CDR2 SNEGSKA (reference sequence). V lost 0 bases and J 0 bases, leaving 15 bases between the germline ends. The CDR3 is CSARDGGRGSSYNEQFF. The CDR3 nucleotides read TGCAGTGCTAGAGATGGGGGGCGTGGGAGCTCCTACAATGAGCAGTTCTTC.

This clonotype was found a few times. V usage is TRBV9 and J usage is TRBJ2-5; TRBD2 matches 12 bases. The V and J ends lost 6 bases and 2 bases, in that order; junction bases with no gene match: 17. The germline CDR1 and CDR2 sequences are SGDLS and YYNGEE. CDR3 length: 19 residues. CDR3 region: CASNPTGELAGGSQETQYF. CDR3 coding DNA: TGTGCCAGCAACCCTACCGGGGAACTAGCGGGAGGAAGTCAAGAGACCCAGTACTTC.

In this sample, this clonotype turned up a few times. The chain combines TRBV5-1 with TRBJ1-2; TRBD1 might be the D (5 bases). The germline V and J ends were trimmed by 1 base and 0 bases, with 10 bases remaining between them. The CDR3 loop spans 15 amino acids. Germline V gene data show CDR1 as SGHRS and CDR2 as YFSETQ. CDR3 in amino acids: CASSLRGEANYGYTF. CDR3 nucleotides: TGCGCCAGCAGCTTGAGGGGAGAAGCTAACTATGGCTACACCTTC.

As DNA, the CDR3 is TGCGCCACCACTCCAGGACTAGCGGGGGGGTACGAGCAGTACTTC. Protein product: CATTPGLAGGYEQYF. This sequence joins TRBV4-3 and TRBJ2-7; 15 bases are a match to TRBD2. The V and J ends lost 10 bases and 4 bases, in that order; junction bases with no gene match: 8. From germline, CDR1 is LGHNA and CDR2 YSLEER. This CDR3 region has 15 residues.

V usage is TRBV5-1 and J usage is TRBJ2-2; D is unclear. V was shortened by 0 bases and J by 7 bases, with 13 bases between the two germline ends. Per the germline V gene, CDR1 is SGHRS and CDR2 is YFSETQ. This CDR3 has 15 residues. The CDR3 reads CASSLGAGLDGELFF. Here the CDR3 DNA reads TGCGCCAGCAGCTTGGGAGCAGGCTTAGACGGGGAGCTGTTTTTT.

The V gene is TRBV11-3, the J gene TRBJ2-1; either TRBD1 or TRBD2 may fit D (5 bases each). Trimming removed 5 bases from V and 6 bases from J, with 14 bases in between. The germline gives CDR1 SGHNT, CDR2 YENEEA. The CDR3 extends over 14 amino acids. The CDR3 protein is CASSSLGTLNEQFF. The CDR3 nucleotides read TGTGCCAGCAGCAGCCTCGGGACCCTCAATGAGCAGTTCTTC.

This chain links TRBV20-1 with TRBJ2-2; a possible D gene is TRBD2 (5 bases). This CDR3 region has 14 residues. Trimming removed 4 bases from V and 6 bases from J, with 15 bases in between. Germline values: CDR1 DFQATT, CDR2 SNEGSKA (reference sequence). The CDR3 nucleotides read TGCAGTGCTAAAGAACTACTAGGTTCCGGGGAGCTGTTTTTT. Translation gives CSAKELLGSGELFF.

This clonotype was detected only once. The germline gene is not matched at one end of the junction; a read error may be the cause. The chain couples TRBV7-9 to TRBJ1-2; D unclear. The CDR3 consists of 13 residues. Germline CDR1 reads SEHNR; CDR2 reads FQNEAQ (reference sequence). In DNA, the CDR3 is TGTGCCGGCAGCCACCGGGTAAACTATGGCTACACCTTC. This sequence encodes CAGSHRVNYGYTF.

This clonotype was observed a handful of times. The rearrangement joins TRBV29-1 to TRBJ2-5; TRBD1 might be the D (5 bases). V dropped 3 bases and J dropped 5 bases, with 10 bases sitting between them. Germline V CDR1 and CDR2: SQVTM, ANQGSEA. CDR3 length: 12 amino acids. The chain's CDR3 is CSVEAGWETQYF. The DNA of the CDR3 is TGCAGCGTTGAGGCAGGGTGGGAGACCCAGTACTTC.

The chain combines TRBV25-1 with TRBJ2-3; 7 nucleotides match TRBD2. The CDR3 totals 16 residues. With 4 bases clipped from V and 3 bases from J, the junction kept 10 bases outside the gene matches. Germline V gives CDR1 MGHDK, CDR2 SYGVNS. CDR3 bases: TGTGCCAGCAGTGGCTGGCGGGGCGGGAGTACAGATACGCAGTATTTT. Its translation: CASSGWRGGSTDTQYF.

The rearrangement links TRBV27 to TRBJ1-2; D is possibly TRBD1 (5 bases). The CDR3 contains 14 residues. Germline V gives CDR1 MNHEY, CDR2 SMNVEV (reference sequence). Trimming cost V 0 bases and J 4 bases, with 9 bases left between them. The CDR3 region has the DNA TGTGCCAGCAGTTTATCTGCCGGGGGCTATGGCTACACCTTC. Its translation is CASSLSAGGYGYTF.

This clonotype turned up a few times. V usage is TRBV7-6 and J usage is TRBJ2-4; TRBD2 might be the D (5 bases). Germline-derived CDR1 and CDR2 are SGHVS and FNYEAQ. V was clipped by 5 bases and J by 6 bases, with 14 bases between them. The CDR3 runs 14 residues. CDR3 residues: CASSRGGPGNIQYF. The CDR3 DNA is TGTGCCAGCAGCCGGGGTGGACCCGGAAACATTCAGTACTTC.

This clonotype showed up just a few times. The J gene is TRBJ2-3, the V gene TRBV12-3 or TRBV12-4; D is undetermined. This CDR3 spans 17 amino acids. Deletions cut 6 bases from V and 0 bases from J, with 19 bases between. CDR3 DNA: TGTGCCAGCAGATCGAAGATAGCACTCGAAAGCACAGATACGCAGTATTTT. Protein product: CASRSKIALESTDTQYF.

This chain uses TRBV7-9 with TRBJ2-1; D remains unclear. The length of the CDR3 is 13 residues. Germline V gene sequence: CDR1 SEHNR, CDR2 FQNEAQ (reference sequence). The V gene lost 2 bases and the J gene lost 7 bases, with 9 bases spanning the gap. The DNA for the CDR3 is TGTGCCAGCAGCTTACCCTTGGGAAATGAGCAGTTCTTC. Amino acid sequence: CASSLPLGNEQFF.

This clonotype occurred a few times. The CDR3 DNA is TGTGCCAGCAGCTCCCAAGTCGCAGTGATGAACACTGAAGCTTTCTTT. This sequence encodes CASSSQVAVMNTEAFF. The chain uses TRBV5-6 and TRBJ1-1; unclear D gene. Trimming removed 3 bases from V and 0 bases from J, with 15 bases in between. The CDR3 has 16 amino acids. The germline V gene has CDR1 SGHDT and CDR2 YYEEEE. Together with reference TRBV5-6 and TRBJ1-1, the CDR3 gives the full variable domain: DAGVTQSPTHLIKTRGQQVTLRCSPKSGHDTVSWYQQALGQGPQFIFQYYEEEERQRGNFPDRFSGHQFPNYSSELNVNALLLGDSALYLCASSSQVAVMNTEAFFGQGTRLTVV.

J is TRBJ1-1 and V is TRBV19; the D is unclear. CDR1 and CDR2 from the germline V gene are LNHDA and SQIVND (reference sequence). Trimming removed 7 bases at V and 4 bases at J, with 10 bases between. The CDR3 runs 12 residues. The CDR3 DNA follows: TGTGCCAGTACAGAGGGCGGCACTGAAGCTTTCTTT. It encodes CASTEGGTEAFF.